These 15 T cell receptor beta chains were all obtained from the same sample, sequenced in a study of cytomegalovirus exposure and HLA in healthy donors. Sequenced by immunoSEQ multiplex PCR; TCRdb stores in-frame clones only, minus some. The sample shows around 110,000 clones, 88% of them seen only once. Sequences were obtained from PBMCs. The origin of the receptors is a woman between 18 and 29 years old in good health and CMV-seropositive.

The chain is built from TRBV11-2 and TRBJ1-2; unclear D gene. CDR1 is SGHAT, CDR2 FQNNGV, per germline. CDR3 length: 18 residues. Deletions cut 1 base from V and 2 bases from J, with 20 bases between. The CDR3 nucleotides read TGTGCCAGCAGCTTAGTAGGGTTTGGGAGGGAGGCAAACTATGGCTACACCTTC. This gives the protein CASSLVGFGREANYGYTF.

The rearrangement uses TRBV9 and TRBJ2-2, with D tentatively TRBD2 (6 bases). CDR3 length equals 16 residues. The germline V and J ends were trimmed by 0 bases and 0 bases, with 9 bases remaining between them. Germline V gene sequence: CDR1 SGDLS, CDR2 YYNGEE. This CDR3 reads CASSVAGVANTGELFF. The CDR3, as DNA: TGTGCCAGCAGCGTAGCGGGGGTCGCGAACACCGGGGAGCTGTTTTTT.

This clone was detected only once. The gene calls are TRBV11-2 and TRBJ2-7; a weak D match, TRBD2 (5 bases). This CDR3 is built from 13 residues. Germline loops: CDR1 SGHAT, CDR2 FQNNGV. The ends were cut back, 6 bases at V and 4 bases at J, with 13 bases in the middle. The CDR3 DNA sequence: TGTGCCAGCAGTTTACGGACTTATTACGAGCAGTACGTC. Its protein product is CASSLRTYYEQYV.

The V gene is TRBV6-1, the J gene TRBJ1-2, with a possible D match to TRBD1 (5 bases). The CDR3 runs to 11 residues. Germline V gene lookup returns CDR1 MNHNS and CDR2 SASEGT. V was clipped by 5 bases and J by 10 bases, with 11 bases between them. The CDR3 nucleotides read TGTGCCAGCAGTATCTCAGGGTCCTACACCTTC. Protein: CASSISGSYTF.

This clone has only one observation. The chain has TRBV2 and TRBJ1-1; D uncertain. Trimming removed 2 bases at V and 1 base at J, with 5 bases between. Germline values: CDR1 SNHLY, CDR2 FYNNEI. The CDR3 has 13 amino acids. CDR3 in DNA: TGTGCCAGCAGTGAAATCCGGAACACTGAAGCTTTCTTT. Its translation: CASSEIRNTEAFF.

This clone was observed once. The chain carries TRBV27 and TRBJ2-1, with D tentatively TRBD2 (5 bases). CDR1 and CDR2 from the germline V gene are MNHEY and SMNVEV (reference sequence). The CDR3 covers 14 residues. Trimming pared 4 bases from V and 8 bases from J, leaving 15 bases between. CDR3 nucleotide sequence: TGTGCCAGCAGTTCGCCCAGGAGGCGACATGAGCAGTTCTTC. This sequence encodes CASSSPRRRHEQFF.

V gene TRBV11-2 combines with J gene TRBJ1-5; D unresolved. Germline-derived CDR1 and CDR2 are SGHAT and FQNNGV. The CDR3 is 14 residues long. The V end lost 6 bases, the J end lost 5 bases, and 14 bases lay between the germline ends. CDR3 loop: CASRKSGSHQPQHF. CDR3 coding DNA: TGTGCCAGCAGGAAGTCGGGGTCGCATCAGCCCCAGCATTTT. Full variable domain (remainder filled in from reference TRBV11-2 and TRBJ1-5): EAGVAQSPRYKIIEKRQSVAFWCNPISGHATLYWYQQILGQGPKLLIQFQNNGVVDDSQLPKDRFSAERLKGVDSTLKIQPAKLEDSAVYLCASRKSGSHQPQHFGDGTRLSIL.

This chain uses TRBV29-1 with TRBJ1-1; TRBD1 agrees at 7 bases. The CDR3 spans 13 residues. V gave up 5 bases and J gave up 8 bases; unmatched junction bases: 11. Germline CDR1 SQVTM, CDR2 ANQGSEA. CDR3 nucleotide sequence: TGCAGCGTTATCGACAGGGATCTCCCCGAAGCTTTCTTT. Protein sequence: CSVIDRDLPEAFF. Based on the CDR3 plus reference TRBV29-1 and TRBJ1-1, the full variable domain is SAVISQKPSRDICQRGTSLTIQCQVDSQVTMMFWYRQQPGQSLTLIATANQGSEATYESGFVIDKFPISRPNLTFSTLTVSNMSPEDSSIYLCSVIDRDLPEAFFGQGTRLTVV.

This clone was detected only once. The chain links TRBV19 to TRBJ2-7; TRBD2 aligns across 8 bases. V shed 3 bases, J shed 0 bases, and the junction held 4 bases outside the gene matches. Germline CDR1 is LNHDA and CDR2 is SQIVND (reference sequence). The CDR3 contains 15 residues. CDR3 coding DNA: TGTGCCAGTAGTATCGGCGGGGGGTCCTCCTACGAGCAGTACTTC. It encodes CASSIGGGSSYEQYF.

The chain has TRBV11-3 and TRBJ2-1, with D unclear. Germline-derived CDR1 and CDR2 are SGHNT and YENEEA. This CDR3 region has 13 residues. Trimming removed 0 bases from V and 9 bases from J, with 9 bases in between. In DNA, the CDR3 is TGTGCCAGCAGCTTAGATATCTCGGGTGAGCAGTTCTTC. It yields the protein CASSLDISGEQFF.

This chain links TRBV6-4 with TRBJ2-3, with TRBD2 matching 10 bases. The CDR3 has 17 amino acids. Germline V gives CDR1 MRHNA, CDR2 SNTAGT. V lost 0 bases and J lost 9; bases outside the gene matches: 12. The CDR3, as DNA: TGTGCCAGCAGTGACTCCCTGGCTAGCGGGGGTCCGGGGACGCAGTATTTT. This translates into CASSDSLASGGPGTQYF.

The chain employs TRBV28 and TRBJ1-2; weak D call: TRBD1 (5 bases). Germline V gene data show CDR1 as MDHEN and CDR2 as SYDVKM. There are 11 residues in the CDR3. The V gene lost 5 bases and the J gene lost 9 bases, with 10 bases spanning the gap. The CDR3 spells CASSPRGSYTF. CDR3 DNA: TGTGCCAGCAGTCCCCGGGGGAGCTACACCTTC.

J is TRBJ2-1 and V is TRBV28; unclear D gene. The germline gives CDR1 MDHEN, CDR2 SYDVKM. The CDR3 covers 11 residues. Trimming took 1 base from V and 10 from J, leaving 5 bases between them. CDR3 region: CASSLLSEQFF. CDR3 DNA: TGTGCCAGCAGTTTATTGAGCGAGCAGTTCTTC. The full variable domain, with the rest looked up from reference TRBV28 and TRBJ2-1, is DVKVTQSSRYLVKRTGEKVFLECVQDMDHENMFWYRQDPGLGLRLIYFSYDVKMKEKGDIPEGYSVSREKKERFSLILESASTNQTSMYLCASSLLSEQFFGPGTRLTVL.

This clone occurred a few times. The V call is TRBV28, the J call TRBJ1-6, with 8 bases aligning to TRBD1. CDR3 length: 18 residues. Trimming at V came to 4 bases and at J to 10 bases, leaving 18 bases not matched to a gene. Germline CDR1 reads MDHEN; CDR2 reads SYDVKM. The CDR3 reads CASSSTDRGRLGGSPLHF. Here the CDR3 DNA reads TGTGCCAGCAGTTCAACCGACAGGGGAAGGTTGGGTGGCTCACCCCTCCACTTT. The full variable domain, with the rest looked up from reference TRBV28 and TRBJ1-6, is DVKVTQSSRYLVKRTGEKVFLECVQDMDHENMFWYRQDPGLGLRLIYFSYDVKMKEKGDIPEGYSVSREKKERFSLILESASTNQTSMYLCASSSTDRGRLGGSPLHFGNGTRLTVT.

The CDR3 region has the DNA TGTGCCAGCAGCGTAGGAGTCAGGGTGGGCGGGGAGCTGTTTTTT. This translates into CASSVGVRVGGELFF. This chain links TRBV9 with TRBJ2-2; a weak D match, TRBD1 (5 bases). V lost 0 bases and J lost 7, with 13 bases in between. CDR3 size: 15 residues. The germline V gene has CDR1 SGDLS and CDR2 YYNGEE.